The subject of this entry is one T cell receptor beta chain. The data are from a study of regulatory T cells in long-lasting Graves disease. The CDR3 spans 15 residues. Trimming shortened V by 1 base and J by 0 bases, and 9 bases separated the two germline ends. Germline-derived CDR1 and CDR2 are LNHDA and SQIVND (reference sequence). Through Arm-PCR of CDR3 regions and iRepertoire HTBI primers, TCR beta libraries were built. TCRdb used MiXCR to reprocess the multiplex PCR reads, holding one entry per CDR3 protein. The repertoire holds hundreds of thousands of distinct CDR3 sequences, with around an eighth as singletons. Time point meaning: newly diagnosed GD, antithyroid drugs for less than 3 months. RNA extracted from PBMCs served as the sequencing template. The same sample was also used in a study of T cells in Graves' hyperthyroidism and ophthalmopathy. That source notes: When the TCR CDR3 underwent first-round RT-PCR, the HTBI primer set was used.

Sequences were derived from peripheral blood mononuclear cells (PBMCs), sampled at new diagnosis, from a patient treated with antithyroid drugs. This TCR was sampled from a man aged 30 to 39 with Graves disease. The rearrangement joins TRBV19 to TRBJ1-1; D unresolved. The CDR3 sequence: CASSIGVFMNTEAFF. For the CDR3, the DNA is TGTGCCAGTAGTATAGGGGTTTTCATGAACACTGAAGCTTTCTTT. The variable domain in full, with the rest retrieved from reference TRBV19 and TRBJ1-1, is DGGITQSPKYLFRKEGQNVTLSCEQNLNHDAMYWYRQDPGQGLRLIYYSQIVNDFQKGDIAEGYSVSREKKESFPLTVTSAQKNPTAFYLCASSIGVFMNTEAFFGQGTRLTVV.